The present T cell receptor (beta chain) was sequenced within a study of blood T cells in healthy people across ages (dated by TCRdb to between 2014 and 2017). With regard to the full study: Template switching captured roughly one uniquely barcoded TCR beta cDNA molecule per two T cells in model experiments. To avoid experimental bias, donors of different ages were distributed randomly across sequencing lanes. Donors were grouped into four age groups: young (average 16 years), middle-aged (39), aged (about 60) and long-lived (approximately 78). The study measured age-related changes in TCR beta repertoire diversity using deep sequencing normalized with unique cDNA molecular identifiers. Using the same blood draw, the study looked at two additional independent replicas of 1 million unique cDNA reads for two donors, one aged 18 to 30 and the other aged 80 or older.

The paper as a whole reports these results and caveats: Compared with the aged group, more naive CD4+ T cells, fewer expanded clones and increased TCR diversity were shown by the long-lived group, suggesting age selection. A strong correlation was found between observed TCR beta diversity and the percentage of naive T cells measured by flow cytometry. Since profiling was done on bulk unsorted PBMCs, naive and antigen-experienced compartments could not be conclusively compared. As age increased, observed TCR beta diversity per million T cells dropped in a roughly linear way, and a significant reduction was already evident by age 40. Because the CMV infection status of the donors was unknown, age-related changes in expanded clonotypes may potentially have been confounded. Estimates of total diversity based on one million sequenced T cells were considered lower bounds and underestimates.

The CDR3 sequence holds 14 residues, the cysteine and phenylalanine included. Solely the CDR3 DNA is kept, with 42 bases framed from the first base. The junction shows trimming of 5 bases on V and 3 bases on J, plus 14 bases between the germline ends. Donors were a few dozen systemically healthy Caucasian individuals from Russia aged roughly 6 to 90 years. Approximately 9.3 milliliters of peripheral blood were collected from each donor into EDTA-treated Vacutainer tubes. Ficoll-Paque density-gradient centrifugation was used to isolate PBMCs, with at least 6.5 million per sample. Total RNA, at least 6 micrograms per sample, was extracted from PBMCs with Trizol reagent. For every donor, an aliquot of PBMCs went through flow cytometry to measure the percentages of naive CD45RAhigh/CD27high T cells. The library was made by 5' RACE. The reads were generated on an Illumina HiSeq 2500. A second PCR of about 6 to 12 cycles was performed with a sample-barcoded 5' primer and a J-beta primer mix. Each TCR beta cDNA molecule received a unique molecular identifier from a template-switch 5' adaptor carrying 12 random nucleotides. Each sample yielded at least 2.5 million CDR3-containing paired-end reads. First-strand cDNA synthesis was performed from all RNA using the Mint cDNA synthesis kit, with priming by a TRBC-specific oligonucleotide. After uracil-DNA glycosylase treatment, a first 18-cycle PCR used universal primers M1SS and BC2_uni_R on all cDNA. Regarding the original processing steps: Normalization of each sample was performed by random selection of 1 million high-quality reads, each carrying a distinct molecular identifier. Instead of being binned into consensus sequences, reads with shared molecular identifiers were discarded. MiTCR, set to a Q25 quality threshold and the strictest error-elimination algorithm, was used for CDR3 identification, clonotype clustering and error correction. Lower-bound total TCR beta diversity was estimated with a nonparametric unseen species model using Euler transformation. TCRdb reworked the public reads: Q25 trimming with fastp, MiXCR clone assembly, productive beta chains retained. When rows share a CDR3 protein, they turn into one entry using the most common DNA and genes. Clone size and V and J calls follow TCRdb, not the original study. The sample records 1,300,000 or so distinct CDR3 sequences, roughly 64% of which are singletons. The ten largest clones add up to under 8.5% of the sample.

This clonotype was detected only once. This receptor's antigen is unknown. Per-base quality was not reported, and no clone a single base away is much larger than it. Sequences were obtained from blood. The source is a man aged 18 to 35 in good health. Rearrangement joined TRBV12-3 or TRBV12-4 to TRBJ2-7; no D segment can be confidently identified. At the DNA level, the sequence is TGTGCCAGCAGTCACAGCTCCTATCTCTACGAGCAGTACTTC. This sequence encodes CASSHSSYLYEQYF.